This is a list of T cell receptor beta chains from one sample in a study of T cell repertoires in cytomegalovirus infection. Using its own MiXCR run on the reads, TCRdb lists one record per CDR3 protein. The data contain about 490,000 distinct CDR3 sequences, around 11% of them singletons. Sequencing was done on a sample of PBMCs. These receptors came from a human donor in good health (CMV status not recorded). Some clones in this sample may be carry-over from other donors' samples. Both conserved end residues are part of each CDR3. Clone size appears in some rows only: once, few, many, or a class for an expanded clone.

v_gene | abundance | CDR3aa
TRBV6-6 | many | CASGHTGPQWDTQYF
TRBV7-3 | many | CASSVMGRQNEQFF
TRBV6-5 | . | CASSYSGGAGGELFF
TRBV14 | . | CASSQPSGRVTGELFF
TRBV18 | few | CASSPRGDSNYGYTF
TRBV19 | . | CASSRQGGSSYEQYF
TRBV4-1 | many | CASSQDPPDRANQPQHF
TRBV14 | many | CASSQELGQPTYEQYF
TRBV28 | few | CASSLPGTSGIETQYF
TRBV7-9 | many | CASSSAAGGVETQYF
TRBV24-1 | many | CATSDPTSGVYEQYF
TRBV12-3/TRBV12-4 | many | CASSFGVSNQPQHF
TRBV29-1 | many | CSVLTGVQETQYF
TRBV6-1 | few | CASSRDSGSEQYF
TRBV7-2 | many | CASTLGQAYEQYF
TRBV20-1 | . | CSARDIEKLFF
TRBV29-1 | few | CSVDLGTILFF
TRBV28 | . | CASSSAAIETYEQYF
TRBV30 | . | CAWSVRPGNTIYF
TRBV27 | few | CASSLRFDGSYEQYF
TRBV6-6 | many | CASSLGQGGEQYF
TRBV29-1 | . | CSVEAQGTNEKLFF
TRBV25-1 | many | CASRGTRGSGQETQYF
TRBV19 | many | CASVRGTENTEAFF
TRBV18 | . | CASSASASSYNEQFF
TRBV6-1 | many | CASSEAGTIITDTQYF
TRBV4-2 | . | CASSQVFGRVSYEQYF